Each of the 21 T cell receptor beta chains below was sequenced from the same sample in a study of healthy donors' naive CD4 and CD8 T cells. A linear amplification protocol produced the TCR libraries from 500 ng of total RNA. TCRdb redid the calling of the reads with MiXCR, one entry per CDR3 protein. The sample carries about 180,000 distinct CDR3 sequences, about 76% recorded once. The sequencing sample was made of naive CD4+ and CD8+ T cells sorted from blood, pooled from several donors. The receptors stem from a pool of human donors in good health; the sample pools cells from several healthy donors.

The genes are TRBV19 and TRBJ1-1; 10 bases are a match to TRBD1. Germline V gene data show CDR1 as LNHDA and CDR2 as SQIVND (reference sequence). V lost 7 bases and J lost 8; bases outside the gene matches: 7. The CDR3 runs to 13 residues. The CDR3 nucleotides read TGTGCCAGTAAAAGACAGGGGGCATCAGAAGCTTTCTTT. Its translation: CASKRQGASEAFF. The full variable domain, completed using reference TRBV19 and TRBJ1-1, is DGGITQSPKYLFRKEGQNVTLSCEQNLNHDAMYWYRQDPGQGLRLIYYSQIVNDFQKGDIAEGYSVSREKKESFPLTVTSAQKNPTAFYLCASKRQGASEAFFGQGTRLTVV.

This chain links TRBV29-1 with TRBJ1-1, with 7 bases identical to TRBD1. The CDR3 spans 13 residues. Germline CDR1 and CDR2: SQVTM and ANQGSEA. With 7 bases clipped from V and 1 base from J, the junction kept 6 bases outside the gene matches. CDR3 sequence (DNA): TGCAGCGCCGCCGGGACAGCGAACACTGAAGCTTTCTTT. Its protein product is CSAAGTANTEAFF. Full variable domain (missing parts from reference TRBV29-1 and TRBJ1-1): SAVISQKPSRDICQRGTSLTIQCQVDSQVTMMFWYRQQPGQSLTLIATANQGSEATYESGFVIDKFPISRPNLTFSTLTVSNMSPEDSSIYLCSAAGTANTEAFFGQGTRLTVV.

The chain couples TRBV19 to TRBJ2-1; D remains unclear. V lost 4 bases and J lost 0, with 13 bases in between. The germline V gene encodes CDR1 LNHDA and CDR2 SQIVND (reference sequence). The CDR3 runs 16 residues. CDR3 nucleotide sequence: TGTGCCAGTAGTACGATAGACGCTAGCTCCTACAATGAGCAGTTCTTC. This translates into CASSTIDASSYNEQFF.

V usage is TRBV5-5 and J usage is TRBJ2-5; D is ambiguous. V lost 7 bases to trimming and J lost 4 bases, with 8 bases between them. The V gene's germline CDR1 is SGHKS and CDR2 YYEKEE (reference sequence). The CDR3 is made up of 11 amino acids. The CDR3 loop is CASVGPETQYF. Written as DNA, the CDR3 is TGTGCCAGCGTTGGGCCAGAGACCCAGTACTTC.

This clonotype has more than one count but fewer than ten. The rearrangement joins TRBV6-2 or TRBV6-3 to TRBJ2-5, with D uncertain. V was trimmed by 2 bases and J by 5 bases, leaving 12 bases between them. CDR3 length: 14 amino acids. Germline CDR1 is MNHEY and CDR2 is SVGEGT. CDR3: CASSYRQLTETQYF. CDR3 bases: TGTGCCAGCAGTTACCGTCAGTTGACGGAGACCCAGTACTTC.

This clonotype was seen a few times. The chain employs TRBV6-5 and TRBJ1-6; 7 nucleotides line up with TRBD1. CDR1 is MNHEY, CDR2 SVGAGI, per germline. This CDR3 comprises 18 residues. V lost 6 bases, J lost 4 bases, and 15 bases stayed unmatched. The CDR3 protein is CASSPKFAGQHYNSPLHF. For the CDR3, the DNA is TGTGCCAGCAGCCCGAAGTTTGCGGGACAGCATTATAATTCACCCCTCCACTTT.

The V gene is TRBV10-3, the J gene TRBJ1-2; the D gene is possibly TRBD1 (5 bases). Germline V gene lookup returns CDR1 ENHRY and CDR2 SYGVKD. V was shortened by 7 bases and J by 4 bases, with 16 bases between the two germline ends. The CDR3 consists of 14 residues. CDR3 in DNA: TGTGCCATCATTAAAGACAGCTCGAGCTATGGCTACACCTTC. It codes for CAIIKDSSSYGYTF.

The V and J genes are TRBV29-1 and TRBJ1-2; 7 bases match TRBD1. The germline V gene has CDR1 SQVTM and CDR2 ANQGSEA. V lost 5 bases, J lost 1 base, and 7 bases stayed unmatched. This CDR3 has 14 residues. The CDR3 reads CSVIRDSLNYGYTF. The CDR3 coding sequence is TGCAGCGTTATACGGGACAGTCTTAACTATGGCTACACCTTC.

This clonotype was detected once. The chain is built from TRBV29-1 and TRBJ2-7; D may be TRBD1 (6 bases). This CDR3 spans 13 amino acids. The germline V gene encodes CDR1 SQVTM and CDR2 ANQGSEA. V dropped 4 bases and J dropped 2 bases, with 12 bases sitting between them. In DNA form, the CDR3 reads TGCAGCGTTGTCACGGACAGTACCTACGAGCAGTACTTC. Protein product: CSVVTDSTYEQYF.

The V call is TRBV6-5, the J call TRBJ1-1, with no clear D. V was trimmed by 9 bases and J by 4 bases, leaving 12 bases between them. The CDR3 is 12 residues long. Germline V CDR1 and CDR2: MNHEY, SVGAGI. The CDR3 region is CARATGGTEAFF. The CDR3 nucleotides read TGTGCCAGAGCTACTGGTGGCACTGAAGCTTTCTTT.

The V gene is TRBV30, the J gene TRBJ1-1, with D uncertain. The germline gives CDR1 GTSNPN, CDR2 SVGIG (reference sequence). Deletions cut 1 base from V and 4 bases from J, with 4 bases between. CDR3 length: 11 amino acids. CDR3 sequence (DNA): TGTGCCTGGAGTGAGAGCACTGAAGCTTTCTTT. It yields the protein CAWSESTEAFF.

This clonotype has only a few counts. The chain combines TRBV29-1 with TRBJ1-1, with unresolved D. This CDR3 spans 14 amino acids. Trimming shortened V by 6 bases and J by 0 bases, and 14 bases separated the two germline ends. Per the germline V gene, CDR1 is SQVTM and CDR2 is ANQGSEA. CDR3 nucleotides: TGCAGCGTCCGGTTTATCACCATGAACACTGAAGCTTTCTTT. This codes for CSVRFITMNTEAFF. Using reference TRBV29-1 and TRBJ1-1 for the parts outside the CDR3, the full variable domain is SAVISQKPSRDICQRGTSLTIQCQVDSQVTMMFWYRQQPGQSLTLIATANQGSEATYESGFVIDKFPISRPNLTFSTLTVSNMSPEDSSIYLCSVRFITMNTEAFFGQGTRLTVV.

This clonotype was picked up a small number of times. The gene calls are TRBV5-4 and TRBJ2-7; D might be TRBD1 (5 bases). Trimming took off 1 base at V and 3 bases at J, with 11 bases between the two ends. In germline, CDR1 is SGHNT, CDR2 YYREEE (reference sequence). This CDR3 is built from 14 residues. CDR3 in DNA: TGTGCCAGCAGCTTGCTTGGCCAGGGCTACGAGCAGTACTTC. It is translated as CASSLLGQGYEQYF.

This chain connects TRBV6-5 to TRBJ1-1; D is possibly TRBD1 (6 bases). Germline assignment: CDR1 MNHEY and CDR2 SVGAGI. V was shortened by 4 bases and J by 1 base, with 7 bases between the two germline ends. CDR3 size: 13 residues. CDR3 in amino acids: CASSWTENTEAFF. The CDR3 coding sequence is TGTGCCAGCAGTTGGACAGAGAACACTGAAGCTTTCTTT.

The CDR3 loop is CASSQEAWTMNQPQHF. The DNA of the CDR3 is TGCGCCAGCAGCCAAGAGGCATGGACCATGAATCAGCCCCAGCATTTT. V and J are TRBV4-3 and TRBJ1-5, with no clear D. The germline V gene encodes CDR1 LGHNA and CDR2 YSLEER. V shed 0 bases and J shed 4 bases, with 13 bases lying between them. The CDR3 has 16 residues.

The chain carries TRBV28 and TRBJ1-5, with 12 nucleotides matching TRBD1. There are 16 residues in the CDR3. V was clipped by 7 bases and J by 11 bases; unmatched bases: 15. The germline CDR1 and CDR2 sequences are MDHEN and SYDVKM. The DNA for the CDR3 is TGTGCCAGCATCAAAGGCGGGACAGGGGGCGCGGGGGCCCAGCATTTT. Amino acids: CASIKGGTGGAGAQHF.

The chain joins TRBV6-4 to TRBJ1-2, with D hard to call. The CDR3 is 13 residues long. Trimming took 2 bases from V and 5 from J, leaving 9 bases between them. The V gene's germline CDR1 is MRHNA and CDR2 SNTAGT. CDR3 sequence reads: CASSDGVGYGYTF. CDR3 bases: TGTGCCAGCAGTGACGGGGTTGGGTATGGCTACACCTTC.

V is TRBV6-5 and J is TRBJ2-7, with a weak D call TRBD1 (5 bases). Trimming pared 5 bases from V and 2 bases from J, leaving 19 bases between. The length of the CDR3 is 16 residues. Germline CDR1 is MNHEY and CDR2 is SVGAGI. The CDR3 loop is CASSNTVDSRAYEQYF. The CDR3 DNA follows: TGTGCCAGCAGTAACACCGTTGACAGCAGAGCCTACGAGCAGTACTTC.

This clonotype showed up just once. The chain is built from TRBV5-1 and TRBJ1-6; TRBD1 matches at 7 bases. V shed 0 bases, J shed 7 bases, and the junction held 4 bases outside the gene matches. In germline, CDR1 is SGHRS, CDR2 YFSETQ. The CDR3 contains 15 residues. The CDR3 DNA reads TGCGCCAGCAGCTTGGGACAGGGCAAGAATTCACCCCTCCACTTT. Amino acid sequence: CASSLGQGKNSPLHF.

Here the CDR3 reads CASSYRGINSPLHF. CDR3 nucleotide sequence: TGTGCCAGCAGTTACCGTGGGATAAATTCACCCCTCCACTTT. The chain links TRBV6-5 to TRBJ1-6; no clear D gene. There are 14 residues in the CDR3. Trimming removed 2 bases from V and 7 bases from J, with 9 bases in between. Per the germline V gene, CDR1 is MNHEY and CDR2 is SVGAGI.

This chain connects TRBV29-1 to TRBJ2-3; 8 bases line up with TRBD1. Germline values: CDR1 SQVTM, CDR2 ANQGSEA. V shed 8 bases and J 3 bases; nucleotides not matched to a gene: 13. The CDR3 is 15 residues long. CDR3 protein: CSTPRTGSRTDTQYF. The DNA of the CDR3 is TGCAGCACCCCTCGGACAGGGAGTAGGACAGATACGCAGTATTTT.